This T cell receptor (beta chain) is drawn from a study of OX40 agonist ivuxolimab in advanced cancers. Whole-study context: The study gave patients intravenous ivuxolimab at 0.01 to 10 mg/kg every 2 weeks.

Sequenced by immunoSEQ multiplex PCR; TCRdb stores in-frame clones only, minus some. The sample has over 35,000 clones, around nine tenths seen once. Trimming removed 5 bases at V and 7 bases at J, with 18 bases between. Germline CDR1 SGHTA, CDR2 FQGTGA. CDR3 length equals 15 residues. Sequenced here: CD4+ or CD8+ T cells sorted from blood, sampled in a trial of the OX40 agonist ivuxolimab. The chain couples TRBV7-3 to TRBJ2-1; D possibly matches TRBD1 or TRBD2 (6 bases each). The origin of this receptor is an adult with an advanced solid tumor such as melanoma, head and neck, liver or kidney cancer. CDR3 amino acids: CASSQDGGRWNEQFF. The CDR3 nucleotides read TGTGCCAGCAGCCAAGATGGGGGGCGCTGGAATGAGCAGTTCTTC.